The 17 T cell receptor beta chains below come from one sample, sequenced in a study of T cell repertoires in cytomegalovirus infection. MiXCR, applied by TCRdb to the reads, yields one record per CDR3 protein. The sample contains about 530,000 distinct CDR3 sequences, approximately 25% of which appear only once. Material: PBMCs. These receptors were taken from a human donor in good health (CMV status not recorded). Some clones in this sample may be carry-over from other donors' samples.

This clonotype was seen ten or more times. The chain has TRBV7-2 and TRBJ2-3; perhaps TRBD2 as D (6 bases). Germline lookup yields CDR1 SGHTA and CDR2 FQGNSA. The CDR3 is 16 residues long. The germline V and J ends were trimmed by 3 bases and 1 base, with 14 bases remaining between them. CDR3 bases: TGTGCCAGCAGCTTTTTCCGAGGAGGGGGCACAGATACGCAGTATTTT. Its protein product is CASSFFRGGGTDTQYF.

The V gene is TRBV6-5, the J gene TRBJ2-3; D remains unclear. In germline, CDR1 is MNHEY, CDR2 SVGAGI. V dropped 6 bases and J dropped 1 base, with 11 bases sitting between them. This CDR3 spans 14 amino acids. The chain's CDR3 is CASSKGSRTDTQYF. The CDR3 coding sequence is TGTGCCAGCAGCAAGGGTAGCCGCACAGATACGCAGTATTTT.

This clonotype was seen a few times. This chain links TRBV15 with TRBJ1-1, with 7 nucleotides matching TRBD1. Per the germline V gene, CDR1 is LNHNV and CDR2 is YYDKDF (reference sequence). The V gene end was trimmed by 8 bases and the J gene end by 2 bases; junction bases not matched to a gene: 8. The CDR3 is 14 residues long. CDR3 DNA: TGTGCCACCCGCGCCAGGGGGACCAACACTGAAGCTTTCTTT. This sequence encodes CATRARGTNTEAFF.

Note on this clonotype: Because the CDR3 is missing its conserved closing phenylalanine or tryptophan, this is likely a read error. The genes are TRBV23-1 and TRBJ1-4, with 10 bases fitting TRBD1. TRBV23-1 is annotated as an ORF whose role is uncertain. V lost 4 bases to trimming and J lost 8 bases; unmatched junction nucleotides: 7. There are 15 residues in the CDR3. The CDR3 DNA follows: TGCGCCAGCAGTCGGGGACAGGGGCCGCGAGAAAAACTGTTTTTA. Its protein is CASSRGQGPREKLFL.

V is TRBV7-8 and J is TRBJ2-2; D is uncertain. V was shortened by 3 bases and J by 5 bases, with 4 bases between the two germline ends. Germline V CDR1 and CDR2: SGHVS, FQNEAQ. There are 12 residues in the CDR3. The CDR3 DNA follows: TGTGCCAGCAGCTTCGCGACCGGGGAGCTGTTTTTT. Translated, it gives CASSFATGELFF.

This clonotype was counted ten times or more. V usage is TRBV11-2 and J usage is TRBJ2-3; TRBD2 matches 10 bases. The CDR3 covers 17 residues. CDR1 and CDR2 from the germline V gene are SGHAT and FQNNGV. Unmatched junction bases numbered 6, after V lost 3 bases and J lost 0 bases. Written as DNA, the CDR3 is TGTGCCAGCAGCTTCTGGACTAGCGGAGGGAGCACAGATACGCAGTATTTT. Translation: CASSFWTSGGSTDTQYF. The variable domain in full, with the rest retrieved from reference TRBV11-2 and TRBJ2-3, is EAGVAQSPRYKIIEKRQSVAFWCNPISGHATLYWYQQILGQGPKLLIQFQNNGVVDDSQLPKDRFSAERLKGVDSTLKIQPAKLEDSAVYLCASSFWTSGGSTDTQYFGPGTRLTVL.

This clonotype was seen only a few times. The gene calls are TRBV11-2 and TRBJ2-5, with D possibly called TRBD1 or TRBD2 (5 bases each). Trimming stripped 2 bases from V and 5 bases from J, with 18 bases between. The length of the CDR3 is 16 residues. Looked up from germline, CDR1 is SGHAT and CDR2 is FQNNGV. The CDR3 protein is CASSLKGPPRRETQYF. The CDR3 bases are TGTGCCAGCAGCTTAAAGGGACCTCCGAGGAGGGAGACCCAGTACTTC.

The rearrangement links TRBV19 to TRBJ2-1; 8 bases map to TRBD1. This CDR3 has 18 residues. Losses at the gene ends were 5 bases for V and 0 bases for J; bases not matched to a gene: 12. Germline V gene lookup returns CDR1 LNHDA and CDR2 SQIVND (reference sequence). The CDR3 nucleotides are TGTGCCAGTAGTGACCAGGGGGCCCGGAAGAGCTCCTACAATGAGCAGTTCTTC. This codes for CASSDQGARKSSYNEQFF. Drawing the rest from reference TRBV19 and TRBJ2-1, the complete variable domain is DGGITQSPKYLFRKEGQNVTLSCEQNLNHDAMYWYRQDPGQGLRLIYYSQIVNDFQKGDIAEGYSVSREKKESFPLTVTSAQKNPTAFYLCASSDQGARKSSYNEQFFGPGTRLTVL.

This clonotype was seen at least ten times. The chain recombines TRBV7-8 with TRBJ1-1; 12 nucleotides agree with TRBD1. Trimming at V came to 4 bases and at J to 1 base, leaving 7 bases not matched to a gene. The CDR3 has 17 amino acids. Germline CDR1 and CDR2: SGHVS and FQNEAQ. As DNA, the CDR3 is TGTGCCAGCAGCTCTGCCGGGACAGGGGGCTGGAACACTGAAGCTTTCTTT. Translating gives CASSSAGTGGWNTEAFF.

This clonotype was observed a few times. A read error may account for a junction end that differs from germline. V usage is TRBV2 and J usage is TRBJ2-1; TRBD1 aligns across 10 bases. The CDR3 is made up of 21 amino acids. Germline V gene lookup returns CDR1 SNHLY and CDR2 FYNNEI. The CDR3 loop is CASSVQRDRGVSRQRSSTLHF. In DNA, the CDR3 is TGTGCCAGCAGTGTCCAGAGGGACAGGGGAGTCAGCAGGCAAAGATCCTCAACTCTTCACTTC.

This clonotype occurred many times. J is TRBJ2-3 and V is TRBV7-2; 10 bases map to TRBD2. V gave up 5 bases and J gave up 3 bases; unmatched junction bases: 8. Germline CDR1 and CDR2: SGHTA and FQGNSA. The CDR3 has 16 residues. CDR3 bases: TGTGCCAGCAGCCTCGATCTAGCGGGAGCAACAGATACGCAGTATTTT. This gives the protein CASSLDLAGATDTQYF.

This chain connects TRBV6-6 to TRBJ1-1, with 7 positions matching TRBD1. The trim removed 5 bases at V and 7 bases at J, leaving 10 bases unmatched. The CDR3 consists of 14 residues. The germline gives CDR1 MNHNY, CDR2 SVGAGI (reference sequence). The CDR3 DNA reads TGTGCCAGCAGTCATAGACAGGGTGGCGGTGAAGCTTTCTTT. The encoded protein is CASSHRQGGGEAFF.

This clonotype was observed a few times. J is TRBJ1-3 and V is TRBV7-9; tentatively, D is TRBD1 (5 bases). V was pared by 5 bases and J by 4 bases, with 24 bases between. CDR1 SEHNR and CDR2 FQNEAQ come from the germline V gene (reference sequence). The CDR3 totals 18 residues. CDR3 protein: CASSRQPLGGSGGNTIYF. The CDR3, as DNA: TGTGCCAGCAGCCGCCAACCGCTCGGGGGTAGTGGCGGAAACACCATATATTTT.

This clonotype appeared many times. The chain carries TRBV7-2 and TRBJ2-3, with TRBD2 matching 13 bases. The CDR3 runs 17 residues. V trimming: 3 bases; J trimming: 2 bases; junction bases outside the gene matches: 5. Germline CDR1 and CDR2: SGHTA and FQGNSA. CDR3 DNA: TGTGCCAGCAGCTTCTTCGGGACTAGCGGGACCACAGATACGCAGTATTTT. Encoded protein: CASSFFGTSGTTDTQYF.

The chain carries TRBV7-8 and TRBJ1-1; no reliable D call. Germline CDR1 SGHVS, CDR2 FQNEAQ. The CDR3 extends over 15 amino acids. The V gene lost 0 bases and the J gene lost 10 bases, with 18 bases spanning the gap. The CDR3 sequence is CASSLARDVVRGAFF. Written as DNA, the CDR3 is TGTGCCAGCAGCTTAGCGAGAGACGTCGTTCGGGGAGCTTTCTTT.

This clonotype was seen only a few times. The chain is built from TRBV11-2 and TRBJ1-1, with TRBD1 matching over 7 bases. The CDR3 extends over 15 amino acids. With V trimmed by 5 bases and J by 1 base, 7 bases remained unmatched. The germline V gene has CDR1 SGHAT and CDR2 FQNNGV. CDR3 sequence (DNA): TGTGCCAGCAGCACCCACAGGGGATCGAACACTGAAGCTTTCTTT. Translation: CASSTHRGSNTEAFF.

In its sample, this clonotype was seen a few times. The chain links TRBV6-2 or TRBV6-3 to TRBJ1-2; D perhaps matches TRBD1 (5 bases). This CDR3 has 15 residues. The germline gives CDR1 MNHEY, CDR2 SVGEGT. The germline V and J ends were trimmed by 6 bases and 0 bases, with 14 bases remaining between them. The CDR3 here is CASSDSGPTNYGYTF. In nucleotides, the CDR3 is TGTGCCAGCAGCGACTCAGGGCCGACTAACTATGGCTACACCTTC.